This T cell receptor beta chain was sequenced during a study of technical replicates of blood from several donors. The repertoire was sequenced with immunoSEQ multiplex PCR; TCRdb's copy has only in-frame clones and lacks some. Among about 75,000 clones, about 97% were seen once, and the ten largest hold roughly 0.17%. V lost 5 bases and J lost 3; bases outside the gene matches: 8. Germline V gene sequence: CDR1 MNHNS, CDR2 SASEGT. The CDR3 spans 15 residues. The clonotype was recovered from a human donor in good health. This chain uses TRBV6-1 with TRBJ2-7, with 9 bases that match TRBD1. Sequences were obtained from T cells isolated from PBMCs. The DNA for the CDR3 is TGTGCCAGCAGTCAGCCGGGACAGGGTGGCTACGAGCAGTACTTC. Protein product: CASSQPGQGGYEQYF.